Listed below are T cell receptor beta chains from one sample, sequenced in a study of blood T cell repertoires in COVID-19. The method was immunoSEQ multiplex PCR; TCRdb's version includes in-frame clones alone and lacks a portion of them. The sample has roughly 250,000 clones; roughly 83% are singletons. The source material was peripheral blood. The receptor source for this set is a woman of 80 years or more with acute or convalescent COVID-19. The CDR3 runs from the conserved cysteine through the conserved F or W. The D gene is left open where the match is weak. Where a row states a size, it is once, few, many or the class of an expanded clone; other rows omit it.

v_gene,d_gene,abundance,j_gene,len,CDR3nt,CDR3aa
TRBV11-3,TRBD2,many,TRBJ2-1,16,TGTGCCAGCAGCAGACAAGCGGGGGCCGTATTTCATGAGCAGTTCTTC,CASSRQAGAVFHEQFF
TRBV28,TRBD1,-,TRBJ1-3,16,TGTGCCAGCCCCTATCTATCGGACAGGGCTGGAAACACCATATATTTT,CASPYLSDRAGNTIYF
TRBV7-3,TRBD2,-,TRBJ2-2,17,TGTGCCAGCAGCTTAACATTTAGCGGGGGTGTCGCCGGGGAGCTGTTTTTT,CASSLTFSGGVAGELFF
TRBV28,TRBD2,-,TRBJ2-1,14,TGTGCCAGCAGTAACCCTAGCGGGGCCAATGAGCAGTTCTTC,CASSNPSGANEQFF
TRBV3-1/TRBV3-2,TRBD1,-,TRBJ2-7,15,TGTGCCAGCAGCCACGCGGGACAGGCATCCTACGAGCAGTACTTC,CASSHAGQASYEQYF
TRBV4-2,TRBD2,-,TRBJ2-2,17,TGTGCCAGCAGCCGCGGGACTAGCGGGGGGAACACCGGGGAGCTGTTTTTT,CASSRGTSGGNTGELFF
TRBV7-9,TRBD1,-,TRBJ2-1,16,TGTGCCAGCAGCTTAGCGGTCGGGACAGGAGACAATGAGCAGTTCTTC,CASSLAVGTGDNEQFF
TRBV24-1,-,-,TRBJ1-5,15,TGTGCCACCAGGGCCCGTGGAGGTAGCAATCAGCCCCAGCATTTT,CATRARGGSNQPQHF
TRBV13,TRBD2,-,TRBJ2-7,15,TGTGCCAGCAGCTTAGACGGCGGGGGGTCCTACGAGCAGTACTTC,CASSLDGGGSYEQYF
TRBV28,TRBD1,few,TRBJ2-7,16,TGTGCCAGCATTCGTACCGGGACAGGGGGCGGGTACGAGCAGTACTTC,CASIRTGTGGGYEQYF
TRBV5-1,-,-,TRBJ1-6,14,TGCGCCAGCAGCCCCGGCGGGGCGGGTTCACCCCTCCACTTT,CASSPGGAGSPLHF
TRBV19,-,-,TRBJ2-1,15,TGTGCCAGTAGTATAGTTACGGCTATGAGCGATGAGCAGTTCTTC,CASSIVTAMSDEQFF
TRBV3-1/TRBV3-2,TRBD2,-,TRBJ2-3,15,TGTGCCAGCAGCCTTAGCGGGGGAAGCACAGATACGCAGTATTTT,CASSLSGGSTDTQYF